The 17 T cell receptor beta chains given below trace back to one sample, sequenced in a study of response to subunit inactivated influenza vaccine. TCRdb recomputed calls from the RT-PCR reads with MiXCR, one row per CDR3 protein. The table records roughly 620,000 distinct CDR3 sequences, about 10% of them present only once. These data are also associated with another study on T cells expressing NK-cell markers. As that study records: Synthesis of TCR beta cDNA relied on 5'RACE template switching carrying UMIs.

Sequenced material: PBMCs from blood, taken on the day of vaccination. The source is a man aged 45 to 65 who received an inactivated influenza vaccine.

This clonotype occurred a few times. The V gene is TRBV11-1, the J gene TRBJ1-4; D is possibly TRBD1 (5 bases). V was shortened by 1 base and J by 6 bases, with 21 bases between the two germline ends. CDR1 is SGHAT, CDR2 FQDESV, per germline (reference sequence). CDR3 length: 18 amino acids. Here the CDR3 reads CASSLGVGTSEFDEKLFF. As DNA, the CDR3 is TGTGCCAGCAGCTTAGGTGTGGGGACGTCCGAGTTCGATGAAAAACTGTTTTTT.

The chain has TRBV4-3 and TRBJ2-1; no clear D gene. V was clipped by 0 bases and J by 2 bases, with 8 bases between them. The CDR3 is 15 amino acids. Germline values: CDR1 LGHNA, CDR2 YSLEER. Here the CDR3 DNA reads TGCGCCAGCAGCCAAGACCACCGGGCCTACAATGAGCAGTTCTTC. Amino acid sequence: CASSQDHRAYNEQFF.

This clonotype has a count of ten or more. V is TRBV20-1 and J is TRBJ2-3, with 11 nucleotides matching TRBD2. The germline V gene has CDR1 DFQATT and CDR2 SNEGSKA (reference sequence). V shed 3 bases, J shed 0 bases, and the junction held 5 bases outside the gene matches. CDR3 length: 16 residues. The CDR3 sequence: CSASRTSGYSTDTQYF. The CDR3 DNA reads as TGCAGTGCTAGTAGGACTAGCGGGTATAGCACAGATACGCAGTATTTT.

The sample holds a few counts of this clonotype. The gene calls are TRBV29-1 and TRBJ2-7; weak D call: TRBD1 (6 bases). CDR1 SQVTM and CDR2 ANQGSEA come from the germline V gene. This CDR3 spans 12 amino acids. Trimming took off 4 bases at V and 7 bases at J, with 14 bases between the two ends. The CDR3 sequence: CSVVSGTREQYF. CDR3 nucleotides: TGCAGCGTTGTTTCCGGGACAAGAGAGCAGTACTTC.

This clonotype was picked up one time. V is TRBV5-6 and J is TRBJ2-3, with 14 bases aligning to TRBD2. In germline, CDR1 is SGHDT, CDR2 YYEEEE. V trimming: 4 bases; J trimming: 7 bases; junction bases outside the gene matches: 5. This CDR3 has 15 amino acids. CDR3 bases: TGTGCCAGCAGCCCCGGACTAGCGGGGGGTTATACGCAGTATTTT. As protein: CASSPGLAGGYTQYF. The full variable domain, rest sourced from reference TRBV5-6 and TRBJ2-3, is DAGVTQSPTHLIKTRGQQVTLRCSPKSGHDTVSWYQQALGQGPQFIFQYYEEEERQRGNFPDRFSGHQFPNYSSELNVNALLLGDSALYLCASSPGLAGGYTQYFGPGTRLTVL.

The J gene is TRBJ2-1, the V gene TRBV18; D gene ambiguous. Trimming left V 4 bases short and J 8 bases short, with 6 bases between. The germline V gene has CDR1 KGHSH and CDR2 LQKENI. The CDR3 extends over 11 amino acids. The chain's CDR3 is CASSRIDEQFF. In nucleotides, the CDR3 is TGTGCCAGCTCACGTATCGATGAGCAGTTCTTC.

The V and J genes are TRBV20-1 and TRBJ2-5, with no clear D. The CDR3 extends over 12 amino acids. Germline V lookup: CDR1 DFQATT, CDR2 SNEGSKA (reference sequence). The V and J ends lost 5 bases and 0 bases respectively, with 7 bases between them. The CDR3 coding sequence is TGCAGTGCTCAACTGTACCAAGAGACCCAGTACTTC. Its protein is CSAQLYQETQYF.

The chain joins TRBV7-8 to TRBJ2-5; tentative D call: TRBD1 (5 bases). Germline V CDR1 and CDR2: SGHVS, FQNEAQ. This CDR3 region has 17 residues. Trimming left V 3 bases short and J 2 bases short, with 19 bases between. The CDR3 DNA sequence: TGTGCCAGCAGCTTTAGTCGGCGTTGGGGCACACAAGAGACCCAGTACTTC. Protein sequence: CASSFSRRWGTQETQYF.

This clonotype was seen more than once but under ten times. This chain connects TRBV7-2 to TRBJ2-3, with D possibly TRBD1 on 5 matching bases. Trimming cost V 2 bases and J 2 bases, with 11 bases left between them. CDR1 and CDR2 from the germline V gene are SGHTA and FQGNSA. The CDR3 covers 15 residues. The CDR3: CASSLMAGLTDTQYF. In DNA, the CDR3 is TGTGCCAGCAGCTTAATGGCAGGGCTCACAGATACGCAGTATTTT.

This clonotype was found a few times. CDR3 residues: CASSHGGGPYNSPLHF. The DNA for the CDR3 is TGCGCCAGCAGCCACGGAGGCGGCCCCTATAATTCACCCCTCCACTTT. The chain combines TRBV4-1 with TRBJ1-6; D remains unclear. CDR1 and CDR2 (germline): MGHRA, YSYEKL. Trimming pared 3 bases from V and 2 bases from J, leaving 11 bases between. The CDR3 sequence is 16 residues long.

The rearrangement links TRBV7-9 to TRBJ1-1; no clear D gene. This CDR3 is 13 amino acids long. The V gene lost 1 base and the J gene lost 4 bases, with 7 bases spanning the gap. In germline, CDR1 is SEHNR, CDR2 FQNEAQ (reference sequence). The CDR3 protein is CASSLDDTTEAFF. CDR3 sequence (DNA): TGTGCCAGCAGCTTAGATGACACCACTGAAGCTTTCTTT.

Concerning this clonotype: Relative to the germline gene, one junction end is altered; a read error may explain this. The gene calls are TRBV9 and TRBJ2-2, with a tentative D call TRBD1 (5 bases). Germline CDR1 and CDR2: SGDLS and YYNGEE. This CDR3 is built from 16 residues. The CDR3 DNA reads TGTGCCGGCAGTACTTCCGCGGTGGGGCACACCGGGGAGCTGTTTTTT. Protein sequence: CAGSTSAVGHTGELFF.

The chain recombines TRBV7-2 with TRBJ2-3; 8 bases map to TRBD2. This CDR3 contains 15 residues. CDR1 and CDR2 from the germline V gene are SGHTA and FQGNSA. V was pared by 2 bases and J by 4 bases, with 5 bases of the junction left unmatched. The CDR3 nucleotides read TGTGCCAGCAGCTTATCGGGGGGGGCCCCAGATACGCAGTATTTT. This encodes CASSLSGGAPDTQYF.

This clonotype was counted a few times. J is TRBJ1-2 and V is TRBV7-2, with D perhaps TRBD1 (6 bases). The V end lost 6 bases, the J end lost 6 bases, and 14 bases lay between the germline ends. The CDR3 has 13 residues. The germline gives CDR1 SGHTA, CDR2 FQGNSA. The DNA for the CDR3 is TGTGCCAGCAGTTCCCGACAGGTTGATGGCTACACCTTC. Translating gives CASSSRQVDGYTF.

Only a few counts were recorded for this clonotype. V and J are TRBV10-3 and TRBJ2-3, with D uncertain. The CDR3 sequence is 14 residues long. The germline CDR1 and CDR2 sequences are ENHRY and SYGVKD. Trimming took off 3 bases at V and 6 bases at J, with 13 bases between the two ends. DNA of the CDR3: TGTGCCATCAGTGAAAATAAGATTGGGGATACGCAGTATTTT. It translates to CAISENKIGDTQYF.

The V gene is TRBV11-2, the J gene TRBJ2-6; possible D gene TRBD1, 6 bases. Germline CDR1 and CDR2: SGHAT and FQNNGV. The CDR3 has 19 amino acids. V was shortened by 2 bases and J by 0 bases, with 17 bases between the two germline ends. The CDR3 nucleotides are TGTGCCAGCAGCTTAATATGGACAGCCCTTCCCTCTGGGGCCAACGTCCTGACTTTC. This translates into CASSLIWTALPSGANVLTF.

The chain carries TRBV5-6 and TRBJ2-1; no reliable D call. The CDR3 consists of 15 residues. V lost 0 bases and J 4 bases, leaving 11 bases between the germline ends. Germline loops: CDR1 SGHDT, CDR2 YYEEEE. For the CDR3, the DNA is TGTGCCAGCAGCTTGGGTAGTACCCCTTACAATGAGCAGTTCTTC. Protein sequence: CASSLGSTPYNEQFF.